This T cell receptor (beta chain) was recovered during a study of human CD8 memory T cell subsets. A UMI-labeled 5' RACE approach was the method that produced the TCR beta libraries. TCRdb reprocessed the 5' RACE reads; each CDR3 protein has one entry and no DNA is given. The sample includes fewer than 11,000 distinct CDR3 sequences. Exhausted-like traits marked the TPEX cells, which were CCR7+ PD-1+ TIGIT+ early memory CD8+ T cells. This sequence originates from a human donor in good health. Sequenced material: CD8+ T cells from PBMCs.

CDR3 sequence: CASSLRDTGSYNEQFF. This chain uses TRBV6-4 with TRBJ2-1; there is no DNA to check the TCRdb D call of TRBD1. The CDR3 contains 16 residues. Germline V lookup: CDR1 MRHNA, CDR2 SNTAGT.